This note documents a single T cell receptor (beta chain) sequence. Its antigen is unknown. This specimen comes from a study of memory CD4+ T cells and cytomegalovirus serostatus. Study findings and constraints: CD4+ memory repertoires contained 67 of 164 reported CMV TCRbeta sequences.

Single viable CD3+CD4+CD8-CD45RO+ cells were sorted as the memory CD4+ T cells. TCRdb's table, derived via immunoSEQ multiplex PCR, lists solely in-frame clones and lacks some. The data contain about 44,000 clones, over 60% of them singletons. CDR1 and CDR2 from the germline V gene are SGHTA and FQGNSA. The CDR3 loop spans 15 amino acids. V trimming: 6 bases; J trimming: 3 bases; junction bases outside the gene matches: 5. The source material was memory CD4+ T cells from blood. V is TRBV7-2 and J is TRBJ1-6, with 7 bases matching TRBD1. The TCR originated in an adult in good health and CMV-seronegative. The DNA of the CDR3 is TGTGCCAGCAGACCCGGGACAGACTATAATTCACCCCTCCACTTT. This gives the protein CASRPGTDYNSPLHF.